One sample yielded the 25 T cell receptor beta chains listed below, sequenced in a study of regulatory T cells in long-lasting Graves disease. Described time point: persistent/refractory GD, antithyroid drugs over 5 years with positive TRAb. PBMCs were the source of the RNA used for TCR sequencing. The authors built TCR beta libraries using iRepertoire HTBI primers and Arm-PCR of CDR3 regions. A single record per CDR3 protein comes from TCRdb applying MiXCR to the multiplex PCR reads. The sample has under 450,000 distinct CDR3 sequences, around 23% seen once. The sample in question was peripheral blood mononuclear cells (PBMCs), obtained when the disease was refractory, from a patient treated with antithyroid drugs. These receptors were obtained from a woman between 40 and 55 years old with Graves disease.

This sequence joins TRBV20-1 and TRBJ2-3; 7 bases line up with TRBD2. Germline CDR1 is DFQATT and CDR2 is SNEGSKA (reference sequence). The ends lost 3 bases at V and 2 bases at J; junction bases unmatched: 5. The CDR3 is 14 residues long. The CDR3 DNA sequence: TGCAGTGCTAGCGGGAGGTGGAACACAGATACGCAGTATTTT. Protein sequence: CSASGRWNTDTQYF.

This rearrangement joins TRBV9 to TRBJ2-2; D is tentatively TRBD1 or TRBD2 (6 bases each). Trimming pared 3 bases from V and 5 bases from J, leaving 8 bases between. Per germline, CDR1 SGDLS and CDR2 YYNGEE. This CDR3 contains 13 residues. CDR3 amino acids: CASSGGGTGELFF. For the CDR3, the DNA is TGTGCCAGCAGCGGAGGGGGGACCGGGGAGCTGTTTTTT.

Many counts were recorded for this clonotype. The chain couples TRBV11-3 to TRBJ1-2; perhaps TRBD1 as D (5 bases). The CDR3 totals 14 residues. CDR1 is SGHNT, CDR2 YENEEA, per germline. V lost 4 bases to trimming and J lost 7 bases, with 16 bases between them. The CDR3 coding sequence is TGTGCCAGCAGCTCCCAGCCGGGGGAAAGTGGCTACACCTTC. It translates to CASSSQPGESGYTF.

This sequence joins TRBV5-1 and TRBJ2-3; D might be TRBD2 (6 bases). Germline loops: CDR1 SGHRS, CDR2 YFSETQ. CDR3 size: 15 residues. Trimming cost V 3 bases and J 2 bases, with 13 bases left between them. CDR3 nucleotide sequence: TGCGCCAGCAGCTGGGGACTTTCCATCACAGATACGCAGTATTTT. As protein: CASSWGLSITDTQYF.

This clonotype was seen ten or more times. The genes are TRBV10-3 and TRBJ2-2; D is unresolved. This CDR3 spans 14 amino acids. Germline CDR1 reads ENHRY; CDR2 reads SYGVKD. Trimming stripped 4 bases from V and 8 bases from J, with 14 bases between. This CDR3 reads CAISGHHEAGELFF. The CDR3 region has the DNA TGTGCCATCAGTGGGCACCATGAAGCGGGGGAGCTGTTTTTT.

This clonotype occurred many times. The chain carries TRBV6-9 and TRBJ1-6; TRBD1 matches 7 bases. The V gene end was trimmed by 4 bases and the J gene end by 7 bases; junction bases not matched to a gene: 7. CDR3 length: 15 amino acids. Germline values: CDR1 MNHGY, CDR2 SVAAGI. The CDR3, as DNA: TGTGCCAGCAGTTGGGGGGGACAGAAAAATTCACCCCTCCACTTT. This translates into CASSWGGQKNSPLHF.

This clonotype was seen at least ten times. This rearrangement joins TRBV2 to TRBJ2-7; D possibly corresponds to TRBD2 (7 bases). V was trimmed by 5 bases and J by 3 bases, leaving 17 bases between them. CDR3 size: 15 residues. From germline, CDR1 is SNHLY and CDR2 FYNNEI. The CDR3: CASSSQGGAFYEQYF. Written as DNA, the CDR3 is TGTGCCAGCAGTTCACAGGGAGGGGCCTTCTACGAGCAGTACTTC.

Only a few counts were recorded for this clonotype. The rearrangement uses TRBV7-9 and TRBJ2-2; D is unclear. Trimming stripped 8 bases from V and 9 bases from J, with 13 bases between. Germline loops: CDR1 SEHNR, CDR2 FQNEAQ (reference sequence). This CDR3 has 12 residues. The CDR3 DNA reads TGTGCCAGCGGCCTGTTCGAGTGGGAGCTGTTTTTT. It is translated as CASGLFEWELFF.

This rearrangement joins TRBV20-1 to TRBJ2-5; D might be TRBD1 (5 bases). This CDR3 has 12 amino acids. CDR1 is DFQATT and CDR2 is SNEGSKA in the germline V gene (reference sequence). Trimming left V 3 bases short and J 3 bases short, with 8 bases between. The CDR3 coding sequence is TGCAGTGCTAGGGGCAGGGAAGAGACCCAGTACTTC. It translates to CSARGREETQYF.

This clonotype was counted many times. This chain uses TRBV20-1 with TRBJ2-2; D is possibly TRBD1 (5 bases). The ends were cut back, 1 base at V and 3 bases at J, with 12 bases in the middle. The CDR3 sequence is 15 residues long. Germline values: CDR1 DFQATT, CDR2 SNEGSKA (reference sequence). The DNA of the CDR3 is TGCAGTGCTAGAGTAGGGGTTACGGACACCGGGGAGCTGTTTTTT. It yields the protein CSARVGVTDTGELFF.

This sequence joins TRBV30 and TRBJ2-1; 7 bases match TRBD2. The CDR3 loop spans 12 amino acids. J lost 10 bases, V lost 2 bases, and 5 bases had no gene match. In germline, CDR1 is GTSNPN, CDR2 SVGIG (reference sequence). CDR3 residues: CAWSKLANEQFF. CDR3 nucleotide sequence: TGTGCCTGGAGTAAACTAGCGAACGAGCAGTTCTTC.

There are many counts of this clonotype. The V call is TRBV6-5, the J call TRBJ1-1; D gene unclear. V lost 0 bases and J 1 base, leaving 6 bases between the germline ends. Germline lookup yields CDR1 MNHEY and CDR2 SVGAGI. This CDR3 has 14 amino acids. The CDR3 region is CASSYSSENTEAFF. CDR3 nucleotide sequence: TGTGCCAGCAGTTACTCATCCGAGAACACTGAAGCTTTCTTT.

This chain connects TRBV30 to TRBJ2-7, with D uncertain. V lost 0 bases, J lost 1 base, and 10 bases lay in between. CDR3 length equals 14 residues. CDR1 GTSNPN and CDR2 SVGIG come from the germline V gene (reference sequence). The CDR3 region has the DNA TGTGCCTGGAGTGTACTGTCTGGATCCTACGAGCAGTACTTC. It yields the protein CAWSVLSGSYEQYF. The whole variable domain, filled in from reference TRBV30 and TRBJ2-7, reads SQTIHQWPATLVQPVGSPLSLECTVEGTSNPNLYWYRQAAGRGLQLLFYSVGIGQISSEVPQNLSASRPQDRQFILSSKKLLLSDSGFYLCAWSVLSGSYEQYFGPGTRLTVT.

This clonotype was recorded at least ten times. The CDR3 DNA reads as TGTGCCAGCAGTTTTAATCCAGGCCATAGCAATCAGCCCCAGCATTTT. Its translation is CASSFNPGHSNQPQHF. This chain joins TRBV28 and TRBJ1-5; D unresolved. Trimming took off 3 bases at V and 0 bases at J, with 12 bases between the two ends. There are 16 residues in the CDR3. The germline gives CDR1 MDHEN, CDR2 SYDVKM.

The sample holds many counts of this clonotype. The chain has TRBV4-1 and TRBJ1-4, with D possibly TRBD1 on 5 matching bases. The germline V gene has CDR1 MGHRA and CDR2 YSYEKL. This CDR3 region has 14 residues. Trimming pared 2 bases from V and 13 bases from J, leaving 17 bases between. CDR3 region: CASSQPPARDGLFF. CDR3 in DNA: TGCGCCAGCAGCCAACCTCCCGCCAGGGACGGACTGTTTTTT.

This clonotype was counted at least ten times. In nucleotides, the CDR3 is TGTGCCAGCAGTTTATCAGGGACATCAGCCGCGGTAGAAAAACTGTTTTTT. It encodes CASSLSGTSAAVEKLFF. This chain connects TRBV28 to TRBJ1-4, with D tentatively TRBD1 (6 bases). Trimming pared 1 base from V and 8 bases from J, leaving 20 bases between. The germline gives CDR1 MDHEN, CDR2 SYDVKM. The CDR3 totals 17 residues.

The table lists this clonotype with a count of one. V gene TRBV28 combines with J gene TRBJ2-7, with TRBD2 matching over 12 bases. J was trimmed by 4 bases and V by 4 bases; bases with no gene match: 14. Germline CDR1 and CDR2: MDHEN and SYDVKM. CDR3 length: 18 amino acids. This chain's CDR3 is CASSSPTSGRSVWYEQYF. CDR3 sequence (DNA): TGTGCCAGCAGTTCGCCGACTAGCGGGAGATCTGTGTGGTACGAGCAGTACTTC. The full variable domain, rest sourced from reference TRBV28 and TRBJ2-7, is DVKVTQSSRYLVKRTGEKVFLECVQDMDHENMFWYRQDPGLGLRLIYFSYDVKMKEKGDIPEGYSVSREKKERFSLILESASTNQTSMYLCASSSPTSGRSVWYEQYFGPGTRLTVT.

The CDR3 DNA sequence: TGCAGTGCTAGAGAGGGCAGCTACTCTGGAAACACCATATATTTT. This gives the protein CSAREGSYSGNTIYF. V is TRBV20-1 and J is TRBJ1-3; D gene ambiguous. The CDR3 length is 15 residues. Per the germline V gene, CDR1 is DFQATT and CDR2 is SNEGSKA (reference sequence). V was trimmed by 0 bases and J by 0 bases, leaving 9 bases between them.

Comments on this clonotype: A much bigger clone sits one base away, suggesting this may be a read error. This sequence joins TRBV3-1 and TRBJ2-7, with 14 bases fitting TRBD2. CDR1 is LGHDT, CDR2 YNNKEL, per germline (reference sequence). Trimming cost V 2 bases and J 12 bases; bases outside gene matches: 24. This CDR3 region has 20 residues. The CDR3 DNA follows: TGTGCCAGCAGCCAAATGGGTTCCGGGGCAGGGGGACTAGCGGGAGAGACCCGGTACTTC. It codes for CASSQMGSGAGGLAGETRYF.

This clonotype was observed at least ten times. V gene TRBV6-1 combines with J gene TRBJ2-7; 10 bases are a match to TRBD2. The germline V gene has CDR1 MNHNS and CDR2 SASEGT. The CDR3 runs to 14 residues. V shed 7 bases and J 3 bases; nucleotides not matched to a gene: 6. The CDR3 sequence is CASKVRLAGYEQYF. The DNA for the CDR3 is TGTGCCAGCAAGGTCAGACTAGCGGGCTACGAGCAGTACTTC.

Many counts were recorded for this clonotype. This chain links TRBV28 with TRBJ1-2; D call uncertain. The V end was cut by 3 bases, the J end by 4 bases, with 6 bases between. The germline V gene has CDR1 MDHEN and CDR2 SYDVKM. The CDR3 extends over 12 amino acids. The CDR3 DNA sequence: TGTGCCAGCAGTTTTCACCGCTATGGCTACACCTTC. Its protein product is CASSFHRYGYTF.

CDR3 residues: CASSHREATSNTEAFF. In nucleotides, the CDR3 is TGTGCCAGCAGCCATAGAGAGGCGACCTCGAACACTGAAGCTTTCTTT. V and J are TRBV9 and TRBJ1-1; D gene uncertain. Germline assignment: CDR1 SGDLS and CDR2 YYNGEE. The CDR3 loop spans 16 amino acids. Trimming cost V 4 bases and J 1 base, with 17 bases left between them.

Many counts were recorded for this clonotype. V is TRBV11-2 and J is TRBJ1-2, with no clear D. Germline V lookup: CDR1 SGHAT, CDR2 FQNNGV. The CDR3 loop spans 14 amino acids. Trimming removed 6 bases from V and 5 bases from J, with 16 bases in between. For the CDR3, the DNA is TGTGCCAGCAGTCATGCTCGGGTAGGGTATGGCTACACCTTC. Its translation: CASSHARVGYGYTF.

The sample holds many counts of this clonotype. The J gene is TRBJ1-3, the V gene TRBV7-8; TRBD1 is a possible D gene (5 bases). Germline values: CDR1 SGHVS, CDR2 FQNEAQ. The V gene lost 4 bases and the J gene lost 3 bases, with 13 bases spanning the gap. This CDR3 is built from 15 residues. The DNA of the CDR3 is TGTGCCAGCAGCTCGGAGGGACGGTTTGGAAACACCATATATTTT. This encodes CASSSEGRFGNTIYF.

This clonotype was found a few times. J is TRBJ2-3 and V is TRBV3-1; 14 bases line up with TRBD2. The end of the DNA fits TRBJ2-5 better, so the J call may be wrong. There are 18 residues in the CDR3. Germline values: CDR1 LGHDT, CDR2 YNNKEL (reference sequence). CDR3 loop: CASSQDAPGTSGRRAQYF. CDR3 sequence (DNA): TGTGCCAGCAGCCAAGATGCACCCGGGACTAGCGGGAGACGGGCCCAGTACTTC.